A selection of T cell receptor beta chains follows, all from one sample in a study of T cell responses to AZD1222 COVID-19 vaccine. Assay used: immunoSEQ multiplex PCR; TCRdb lists only in-frame clones, some missing. The repertoire holds around 100,000 clones, with around 90% as singletons. This specimen consisted of peripheral blood, obtained on day 0 of AZD1222 vaccination. Source of these receptors: an adult in good health. Both conserved end residues are part of each CDR3. D genes are given only for firm matches. The size of a clone is reported for some rows only, either as once, few or many, or as a class for expanded clones.

len,d_gene,j_gene,v_gene,abundance,CDR3nt,CDR3aa
15,TRBD2,TRBJ2-5,TRBV24-1,.,TGTGCCACCAGTAGACTAGCGGGAGCCCAAGAGACCCAGTACTTC,CATSRLAGAQETQYF
12,.,TRBJ2-1,TRBV7-9,.,TGTGCCAGCAGCTTAACTGGCAATGAGCAGTTCTTC,CASSLTGNEQFF
13,.,TRBJ1-4,TRBV2,.,TGTGCCAGCAGTGAAAGTGGGACTGAAAAACTGTTTTTT,CASSESGTEKLFF
16,TRBD2,TRBJ2-1,TRBV7-2,.,TGTGCCAGCAGTTCCGAAGCGGGATTAAACAATGAAGAGCAGTTCTTC,CASSSEAGLNNEEQFF
17,TRBD2,TRBJ2-1,TRBV28,once,TGTGCCAGCAGTTTAACCCTCGGCGGGAGGTCCTACAATGAGCAGTTCTTC,CASSLTLGGRSYNEQFF
15,TRBD2,TRBJ2-1,TRBV7-9,.,TGTGCCAGCAGTGGACTAGCGGGAGACTACAATGAGCAGTTCTTC,CASSGLAGDYNEQFF
15,TRBD2,TRBJ2-1,TRBV29-1,.,TGCAGCGTTGAAGGAAGCGGGAGCATGTACAATGAGCAGTTCTTC,CSVEGSGSMYNEQFF
15,.,TRBJ2-5,TRBV9,.,TGTGCCAGCAGCATCTCCGGGACTGCGATAGAGACCCAGTACTTC,CASSISGTAIETQYF
14,TRBD2,TRBJ2-5,TRBV18,.,TGTGCCAGCTCACTCACTAGCGGTCAAGAGACCCAGTACTTC,CASSLTSGQETQYF
19,TRBD2,TRBJ2-1,TRBV12-5,.,TGTGCTAGTGGACGCCCCTCCGGGACTAGCGGGAGGGCCTCCAATGAGCAGTTCTTC,CASGRPSGTSGRASNEQFF
14,TRBD1,TRBJ1-5,TRBV28,.,TGTGCCAGCACCTTGACAGGGGAGGATCAGCCCCAGCATTTT,CASTLTGEDQPQHF
14,.,TRBJ1-4,TRBV28,.,TGTGCCACCAGTCGGGAAGGGGGGGATGAAAAACTGTTTTTT,CATSREGGDEKLFF
15,.,TRBJ2-7,TRBV4-2,once,TGTGCCAGCAGCCAGACGGGGCGGGCTGAATACGAGCAGTACTTC,CASSQTGRAEYEQYF
14,.,TRBJ1-3,TRBV24-1,few,TGTGCCACCAGTGACCCGAATGTTAGAAACACCATATATTTT,CATSDPNVRNTIYF
14,.,TRBJ1-1,TRBV12-5,.,TGTGCTAGTGGTCCGGGGGGGGTTACGACTGAAGCTTTCTTT,CASGPGGVTTEAFF
16,TRBD2,TRBJ2-1,TRBV5-4,.,TGTGCCAGCAGCACCAAGCGGGATTACTCCTACAATGAGCAGTTCTTC,CASSTKRDYSYNEQFF
12,.,TRBJ1-1,TRBV11-2,once,TGTGCCAGCAGCCGTGTAACTTCCGAAGCTTTCTTT,CASSRVTSEAFF
16,.,TRBJ2-7,TRBV18,.,TGTGCCAGCTCACCACCCCTCATAGGGGGGTCCTACGAGCAGTACTTC,CASSPPLIGGSYEQYF
13,.,TRBJ1-2,TRBV27,.,TGTGCCAGCAGTTTCCTCCAGGGGAGTGGCTACACCTTC,CASSFLQGSGYTF
11,.,TRBJ2-7,TRBV2,once,TGTGCCTGGGAAAGGCCAGTCGGGCAGTACTTC,CAWERPVGQYF
14,.,TRBJ1-4,TRBV7-6,once,TGTGCCAGCAGCGGGGGCGGGGGGACGGAAAAACTGTTTTTT,CASSGGGGTEKLFF
17,TRBD2,TRBJ2-4,TRBV5-1,.,TGCGCCAGCAGCTTGGCGCCCTTGGGGGGGAGGCGAAACATTCAGTACTTC,CASSLAPLGGRRNIQYF
14,TRBD2,TRBJ2-5,TRBV18,.,TGTGCCAGCTCTTCCGTAGCGGGAGTAGAGACCCAGTACTTC,CASSSVAGVETQYF
15,TRBD2,TRBJ2-5,TRBV5-1,.,TGCGCCAGCAGCTTTACTAGCGGGAGTTTAGAGACCCAGTACTTC,CASSFTSGSLETQYF